This passage covers 32 T cell receptor beta chains from one sample sequenced in a study of T cells in Graves' hyperthyroidism and ophthalmopathy. Amplified TCR beta CDR3 regions derived from RNA transcripts. Carried out on the TCR CDR3, a first-round RT-PCR used the HTBI primer set. TCRdb ran MiXCR on the multiplex PCR reads and lists one entry per CDR3 protein. The sample has almost 600,000 distinct CDR3 sequences, 35% to 55% seen once. The sample was peripheral blood or thyroid tissue (not recorded which). These receptors all stem from a woman aged 18-29 years with Graves' hyperthyroidism.

The CDR3 loop is CASSYGQGAYGYTF. CDR3 DNA sequence: TGTGCCAGCAGCTACGGACAGGGGGCCTATGGCTACACCTTC. The chain combines TRBV2 with TRBJ1-2; 11 bases fit TRBD1. The CDR3 is made up of 14 amino acids. The germline gives CDR1 SNHLY, CDR2 FYNNEI. V gave up 6 bases and J gave up 4 bases; unmatched junction bases: 4.

This clonotype was observed at least ten times. CDR3 coding DNA: TGTGCCAGCAGCTTGAGCTCCGGGGGGGACCCAAGGTACTTC. Amino acid sequence: CASSLSSGGDPRYF. The genes are TRBV5-5 and TRBJ2-7; 8 bases line up with TRBD2. Germline CDR1 reads SGHKS; CDR2 reads YYEKEE (reference sequence). CDR3 length: 14 amino acids. The ends lost 1 base at V and 12 bases at J; junction bases unmatched: 12.

On this clonotype: A clone one base away is much larger, so this may be a read error. This sequence joins TRBV28 and TRBJ2-5; no clear D gene. The V gene lost 1 base and the J gene lost 0 bases, with 12 bases spanning the gap. The CDR3 totals 16 residues. Germline CDR1 reads MDHEN; CDR2 reads SYDVKM. The CDR3 DNA follows: TGTGCCAGCAGTTTATTGGGCACATCGTACCAAGAGACCCAGTACTTC. Translated, it gives CASSLLGTSYQETQYF.

This clonotype was counted at least ten times. The chain recombines TRBV12-3 or TRBV12-4 with TRBJ1-1, with D uncertain. The CDR3 loop spans 11 amino acids. V lost 6 bases to trimming and J lost 5 bases, with 7 bases between them. The CDR3 nucleotides read TGTGCCAGCAGGGGAAGAACTGAAGCTTTCTTT. This codes for CASRGRTEAFF.

This clonotype was recorded at least ten times. The chain carries TRBV12-3 or TRBV12-4 and TRBJ2-2; D unresolved. Trimming stripped 0 bases from V and 4 bases from J, with 6 bases between. This CDR3 contains 14 residues. CDR3 sequence: CASSLARITGELFF. Here the CDR3 DNA reads TGTGCCAGCAGTTTAGCCAGGATCACCGGGGAGCTGTTTTTT.

Concerning this clonotype: At one boundary the junction diverges from the germline segment, which might be a read error. V usage is TRBV15 and J usage is TRBJ1-2; D is unresolved. The germline V gene has CDR1 LNHNV and CDR2 YYDKDF (reference sequence). This CDR3 has 15 amino acids. This CDR3 reads CATSGQDESNCGYAF. The CDR3, as DNA: TGTGCCACCAGCGGTCAGGACGAATCTAACTGTGGCTACGCCTTC.

This clonotype has a single count. The J gene is TRBJ2-5, the V gene TRBV7-6, with a tentative D call TRBD1 (6 bases). The V end was cut by 1 base, the J end by 4 bases, with 13 bases between. The germline gives CDR1 SGHVS, CDR2 FNYEAQ. CDR3 length: 15 amino acids. DNA of the CDR3: TGTGCCAGCAGCTTAGTTGGGACACAGGGAGAGACCCAGTACTTC. This encodes CASSLVGTQGETQYF.

This clonotype was seen a handful of times. The chain has TRBV6-5 and TRBJ1-1; D ambiguous. The CDR3 loop spans 13 amino acids. The germline V and J ends were trimmed by 8 bases and 0 bases, with 10 bases remaining between them. CDR1 MNHEY and CDR2 SVGAGI come from the germline V gene. The CDR3 DNA reads TGTGCCAGCGGTTTCAATATGAACACTGAAGCTTTCTTT. Translated, it gives CASGFNMNTEAFF.

This clonotype has just one count. The chain has TRBV2 and TRBJ1-1, with D maybe TRBD1 (6 bases). CDR1 is SNHLY, CDR2 FYNNEI, per germline. V lost 6 bases, J lost 7 bases, and 9 bases lay in between. The CDR3 totals 11 residues. Here the CDR3 reads CASSRTVEAFF. CDR3 coding DNA: TGTGCCAGCAGCCGGACAGTTGAAGCTTTCTTT.

This clonotype was recorded at least ten times. CDR3: CASSQETNSGNTIYF. CDR3 DNA: TGTGCCAGCAGCCAAGAGACCAACTCTGGAAACACCATATATTTT. The V gene is TRBV14, the J gene TRBJ1-3; D remains ambiguous. This CDR3 contains 15 residues. Trimming cost V 0 bases and J 0 bases, with 6 bases left between them. Germline V gives CDR1 SGHDN, CDR2 FVKESK.

This clonotype has just a few counts. This chain links TRBV20-1 with TRBJ2-7; D might be TRBD1 (5 bases). The J call may be faulty, since TRBJ2-1 better matches the DNA end. There are 13 residues in the CDR3. Germline V gene lookup returns CDR1 DFQATT and CDR2 SNEGSKA (reference sequence). This CDR3 reads CSARVPRDNEQFF. The CDR3 DNA sequence: TGCAGTGCTAGAGTCCCCAGGGACAATGAGCAGTTCTTC.

This chain connects TRBV29-1 to TRBJ2-7, with D perhaps assigned TRBD1 or TRBD2 (5 bases each). The CDR3 has 14 amino acids. Trimming removed 5 bases at V and 1 base at J, with 15 bases between. Germline values: CDR1 SQVTM, CDR2 ANQGSEA. As DNA, the CDR3 is TGCAGCGTTAGGGCAGGGAGAGGTTCCTACGAGCAGTACTTC. Its protein product is CSVRAGRGSYEQYF.

Concerning this clonotype: Likely a read error: the CDR3 ends without its conserved phenylalanine or tryptophan. It is unclear where the CDR3 begins or ends on the DNA, so no DNA is shown, and the CDR3 is as TCRdb lists it. The gene calls are TRBV29-1 and TRBJ1-1; the table calls TRBD1, which could not be checked here. The CDR3 is 8 residues long, counting both termini. The germline V gene has CDR1 SQVTM and CDR2 ANQGSEA. This CDR3 is CSVVRRGP.

At least ten counts were recorded for this clonotype. The rearrangement links TRBV28 to TRBJ1-1, with unresolved D. This CDR3 is 14 amino acids long. Per the germline V gene, CDR1 is MDHEN and CDR2 is SYDVKM. Trimming cost V 3 bases and J 3 bases, with 11 bases left between them. The CDR3 sequence: CASSFRPFDTEAFF. CDR3 nucleotide sequence: TGTGCCAGCAGTTTTAGACCCTTCGACACTGAAGCTTTCTTT. Full variable domain (missing parts from reference TRBV28 and TRBJ1-1): DVKVTQSSRYLVKRTGEKVFLECVQDMDHENMFWYRQDPGLGLRLIYFSYDVKMKEKGDIPEGYSVSREKKERFSLILESASTNQTSMYLCASSFRPFDTEAFFGQGTRLTVV.

This clonotype was picked up a small number of times. This chain uses TRBV11-2 with TRBJ2-7; maybe TRBD1 (5 bases). Near its end, the DNA agrees better with TRBJ2-1, so the J call may be wrong. Germline V gene lookup returns CDR1 SGHAT and CDR2 FQNNGV. There are 12 residues in the CDR3. The CDR3 reads CASSLTGGEQFF. CDR3 DNA sequence: TGTGCCAGCAGCTTAACAGGCGGTGAGCAGTTCTTC.

Many counts were recorded for this clonotype. The chain joins TRBV24-1 to TRBJ1-2, with D hard to call. CDR3 size: 12 residues. Looked up from germline, CDR1 is KGHDR and CDR2 is SFDVKD. V was clipped by 3 bases and J by 4 bases, with 5 bases between them. Here the CDR3 reads CATSDDGYGYTF. CDR3 bases: TGTGCCACCAGTGATGACGGCTATGGCTACACCTTC.

This clonotype was counted ten times or more. The chain recombines TRBV6-6 with TRBJ1-1, with 9 bases fitting TRBD1. There are 14 residues in the CDR3. Germline lookup yields CDR1 MNHNY and CDR2 SVGAGI (reference sequence). V lost 5 bases to trimming and J lost 6 bases; unmatched junction nucleotides: 7. CDR3: CASSRTGGAAEAFF. CDR3 DNA: TGTGCCAGCAGTCGAACAGGGGGCGCGGCTGAAGCTTTCTTT.

At least ten counts were recorded for this clonotype. The V and J genes are TRBV5-1 and TRBJ1-5; D may be TRBD1 (5 bases). Germline V lookup: CDR1 SGHRS, CDR2 YFSETQ. The V gene lost 0 bases and the J gene lost 6 bases, with 16 bases spanning the gap. CDR3 length equals 16 residues. This CDR3 is CASSLDGPLGGQPQHF. Written as DNA, the CDR3 is TGCGCCAGCAGCTTGGACGGGCCTCTCGGGGGTCAGCCCCAGCATTTT.

This clonotype was counted a few times. The rearrangement uses TRBV10-3 and TRBJ2-2; D is ambiguous. The CDR3 length is 11 residues. V lost 7 bases, J lost 15 bases, and 15 bases lay in between. CDR1 ENHRY and CDR2 SYGVKD come from the germline V gene. This CDR3 is CAIKDLNKVFF. The CDR3 DNA reads as TGTGCCATCAAGGACCTGAACAAGGTGTTTTTT.

CDR3 DNA sequence: TGTGCCAGCAGTGAGCTAGCGGGTGGTCTCGGGGAGCTGTTTTTT. Amino acid sequence: CASSELAGGLGELFF. This chain links TRBV6-4 with TRBJ2-2, with 8 bases aligning to TRBD2. Trimming at V came to 3 bases and at J to 7 bases, leaving 7 bases not matched to a gene. This CDR3 is 15 amino acids long. Germline CDR1 is MRHNA and CDR2 is SNTAGT.

This clonotype was detected many times. The rearrangement uses TRBV10-3 and TRBJ2-6, with 11 bases lining up with TRBD1. V shed 5 bases and J 3 bases; nucleotides not matched to a gene: 6. Per the germline V gene, CDR1 is ENHRY and CDR2 is SYGVKD. The CDR3 runs 17 residues. The CDR3 loop is CAISPGQGADGANVLTF. The DNA for the CDR3 is TGTGCCATCAGTCCCGGACAGGGGGCTGATGGGGCCAACGTCCTGACTTTC.

This chain uses TRBV7-6 with TRBJ2-2; D gene unclear. Germline V CDR1 and CDR2: SGHVS, FNYEAQ. Deletions cut 6 bases from V and 9 bases from J, with 8 bases between. This CDR3 is 11 amino acids long. CDR3 in DNA: TGTGCCAGCAGACACTACAGGGAGCTGTTTTTT. Translating it yields CASRHYRELFF.

This clonotype was picked up many times. The rearrangement links TRBV20-1 to TRBJ2-5; 7 bases line up with TRBD2. Germline values: CDR1 DFQATT, CDR2 SNEGSKA (reference sequence). CDR3 size: 13 residues. V trimming: 8 bases; J trimming: 2 bases; junction bases outside the gene matches: 8. CDR3 loop: CSPGTTLQETQYF. CDR3 nucleotide sequence: TGCAGTCCCGGGACTACCCTTCAAGAGACCCAGTACTTC.

The sample holds many counts of this clonotype. DNA for the CDR3: TGTGCCAGTAGTCCTATGGGGCTAGTCTATGGCTACACCTTC. This translates into CASSPMGLVYGYTF. The chain links TRBV19 to TRBJ1-2; tentatively, D is TRBD1 (5 bases). The V end was cut by 5 bases, the J end by 4 bases, with 14 bases between. The CDR3 sequence is 14 residues long. Germline CDR1 is LNHDA and CDR2 is SQIVND (reference sequence).

This clonotype was detected a few times. J is TRBJ1-2 and V is TRBV3-1, with 9 bases lining up with TRBD1. CDR1 is LGHDT and CDR2 is YNNKEL in the germline V gene (reference sequence). The V and J ends lost 2 bases and 4 bases, in that order; junction bases with no gene match: 5. CDR3 length: 15 amino acids. CDR3 sequence: CASSQHGTGTYGYTF. The CDR3 DNA reads TGTGCCAGCAGCCAACACGGGACAGGGACCTATGGCTACACCTTC.

V usage is TRBV14 and J usage is TRBJ2-1, with 7 bases aligning to TRBD1. The CDR3 spans 16 residues. The trim removed 4 bases at V and 5 bases at J, leaving 11 bases unmatched. Looked up from germline, CDR1 is SGHDN and CDR2 is FVKESK. The CDR3 coding sequence is TGTGCCAGCAGCCGGGACAGTCGATTGGTCCACAATGAGCAGTTCTTC. As protein: CASSRDSRLVHNEQFF.

To note about this clonotype: A much larger clone is a single base away; this may be a read error. The gene calls are TRBV6-5 and TRBJ1-1; D remains ambiguous. The germline V gene has CDR1 MNHEY and CDR2 SVGAGI. This CDR3 has 17 residues. V lost 5 bases, J lost 1 base, and 20 bases lay in between. Here the CDR3 reads CASSMNPVRQTNTEAFF. DNA for the CDR3: TGTGCCAGCAGTATGAACCCCGTCAGGCAAACGAACACTGAAGCTTTCTTT.

Remarks on this clonotype: A read error may be the cause here, since a much bigger clone is one base away. The chain carries TRBV27 and TRBJ2-7, with D tentatively TRBD2 (6 bases). This CDR3 is built from 15 residues. V was shortened by 5 bases and J by 7 bases, with 21 bases between the two germline ends. Germline V gene lookup returns CDR1 MNHEY and CDR2 SMNVEV (reference sequence). CDR3 loop: CASSTLEGMLVEQYF. CDR3 bases: TGTGCCAGCAGTACCCTGGAGGGTATGCTTGTGGAGCAGTACTTC.

This clonotype was seen at least ten times. CDR3 sequence reads: CASSLGLGRLSGANVLTF. Written as DNA, the CDR3 is TGTGCCAGCAGCTTAGGTCTTGGGCGGCTCTCTGGGGCCAACGTCCTGACTTTC. The rearrangement uses TRBV7-3 and TRBJ2-6; D not certain. The V end was cut by 2 bases, the J end by 0 bases, with 14 bases between. This CDR3 has 18 amino acids. Germline CDR1 reads SGHTA; CDR2 reads FQGTGA.

The rearrangement links TRBV10-3 to TRBJ1-5; D remains unclear. Trimming stripped 3 bases from V and 9 bases from J, with 12 bases between. The CDR3 extends over 13 amino acids. Germline V lookup: CDR1 ENHRY, CDR2 SYGVKD. CDR3 DNA sequence: TGTGCCATCAGTGACGCGGGAGGTATGCCCCAGCATTTT. Translated: CAISDAGGMPQHF.

As concerns this clonotype: Mismatch with germline at one junction end may stem from a read error. V gene TRBV24-1 combines with J gene TRBJ2-5, with D perhaps matching TRBD1 or TRBD2 (5 bases each). The V gene's germline CDR1 is KGHDR and CDR2 SFDVKD. This CDR3 comprises 16 residues. The CDR3 sequence: CATSDGDVSSYNERFF. CDR3 nucleotides: TGTGCCACCAGCGATGGGGACGTGAGCTCCTACAATGAGCGGTTCTTC.

This clonotype came up a few times. This chain links TRBV13 with TRBJ2-7; TRBD1 agrees at 7 bases. The CDR3 consists of 14 residues. V lost 5 bases, J lost 2 bases, and 6 bases stayed unmatched. CDR1 PRHDT and CDR2 FYEKMQ come from the germline V gene (reference sequence). The CDR3 nucleotides are TGTGCCAGCAGCGCCCGGGACAGCCCCTACGAGCAGTACTTC. Its translation: CASSARDSPYEQYF.